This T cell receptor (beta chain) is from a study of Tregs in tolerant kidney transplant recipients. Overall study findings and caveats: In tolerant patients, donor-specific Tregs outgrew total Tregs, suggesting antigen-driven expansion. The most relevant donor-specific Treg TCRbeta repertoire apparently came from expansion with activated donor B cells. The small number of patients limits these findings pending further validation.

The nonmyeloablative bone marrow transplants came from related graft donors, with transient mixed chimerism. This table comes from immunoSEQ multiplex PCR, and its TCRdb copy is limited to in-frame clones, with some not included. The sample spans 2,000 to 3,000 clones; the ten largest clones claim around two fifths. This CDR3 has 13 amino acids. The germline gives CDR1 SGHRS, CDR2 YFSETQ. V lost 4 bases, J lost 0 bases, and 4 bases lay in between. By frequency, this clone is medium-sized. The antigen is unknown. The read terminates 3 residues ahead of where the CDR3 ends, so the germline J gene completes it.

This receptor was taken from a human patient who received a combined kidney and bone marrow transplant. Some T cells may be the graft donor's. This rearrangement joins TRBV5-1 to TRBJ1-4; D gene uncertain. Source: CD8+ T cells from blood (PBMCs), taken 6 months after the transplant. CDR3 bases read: TGCGCCAGCAGCATAACAACTAATGAAAAA. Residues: CASSITTNEK. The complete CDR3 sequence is CASSITTNEKLFF.